This is a list of T cell receptor beta chains from one sample in a study of graft-versus-host responses after intestinal transplantation. Libraries were prepared by immunoSEQ multiplex PCR; TCRdb keeps only in-frame clonotypes and omits some of them. The data show approximately 20,000 clones, 85% to 90% seen once. The input for sequencing was PBMCs, taken roughly ten weeks after intestinal transplantation. These receptors all stem from a human patient who received an intestinal transplant, so some T cells may come from the graft donor. The CDR3 runs from the conserved cysteine through the conserved F or W. The D gene is left open where the match is weak. Clone size, where shown, is once, few, many, or a class for clones that have expanded.

size: -
J: TRBJ1-3
V: TRBV19
D: -
CDR3: CASSSRPGSLSGNTIYF
DNA: TGTGCCAGTAGTAGCCGACCGGGGTCCCTCTCTGGAAACACCATATATTTT

size: -
J: TRBJ2-2
V: TRBV18
D: -
CDR3: CASSPTGLFTGELFF
DNA: TGTGCCAGCTCACCAACAGGTTTATTCACCGGGGAGCTGTTTTTT

size: once
J: TRBJ2-2
V: TRBV27
D: TRBD1
CDR3: CASSPRPGQPNTGELFF
DNA: TGTGCCAGCAGTCCGCGTCCGGGACAGCCTAACACCGGGGAGCTGTTTTTT

size: -
J: TRBJ1-6
V: TRBV9
D: -
CDR3: CASSRDGQYDNSPLHF
DNA: TGTGCCAGCAGCCGGGACGGGCAGTACGATAATTCACCCCTCCACTTT

size: -
J: TRBJ2-2
V: TRBV6-5
D: -
CDR3: CASSYSNTGELFF
DNA: TGTGCCAGCAGTTACTCGAACACCGGGGAGCTGTTTTTT

size: -
J: TRBJ1-5
V: TRBV5-6
D: -
CDR3: CASSLIRPGGGESQPQHF
DNA: TGTGCCAGCAGCTTGATCCGGCCCGGTGGGGGTGAGAGTCAGCCCCAGCATTTT

size: -
J: TRBJ2-5
V: TRBV5-1
D: TRBD1
CDR3: CASSGGQSHETQYF
DNA: TGCGCCAGCAGCGGGGGACAGTCCCACGAGACCCAGTACTTC

size: -
J: TRBJ2-7
V: TRBV11-3
D: TRBD1
CDR3: CASSRQGDEQYF
DNA: TGTGCCAGCAGCAGACAGGGGGACGAGCAGTACTTC

size: -
J: TRBJ2-7
V: TRBV7-9
D: TRBD1
CDR3: CASSLIQDRLPYEQYF
DNA: TGTGCCAGCAGCTTAATTCAGGACAGGCTTCCCTACGAGCAGTACTTC

size: once
J: TRBJ1-1
V: TRBV30
D: -
CDR3: CAWSKGLNTEAFF
DNA: TGTGCCTGGAGTAAGGGACTGAACACTGAAGCTTTCTTT

size: -
J: TRBJ1-1
V: TRBV10-3
D: -
CDR3: CAALGGLNTEAFF
DNA: TGTGCCGCCCTTGGCGGTCTGAACACTGAAGCTTTCTTT

size: -
J: TRBJ1-2
V: TRBV5-1
D: -
CDR3: CASSLTAGVNYGYTF
DNA: TGCGCCAGCAGCTTGACGGCAGGGGTGAACTATGGCTACACCTTC

size: -
J: TRBJ2-1
V: TRBV7-9
D: -
CDR3: CASSSVEGVYNEQFF
DNA: TGTGCCAGCAGCTCAGTGGAGGGCGTATACAATGAGCAGTTCTTC

size: -
J: TRBJ2-7
V: TRBV14
D: -
CDR3: CASSQRLGTTAYEQYF
DNA: TGTGCCAGCAGCCAACGGCTGGGAACTACGGCCTACGAGCAGTACTTC

size: few
J: TRBJ1-2
V: TRBV27
D: -
CDR3: CASRESSWHLNYGYTF
DNA: TGTGCCAGCAGGGAGTCCTCCTGGCATCTGAACTATGGCTACACCTTC

size: once
J: TRBJ2-3
V: TRBV5-1
D: TRBD2
CDR3: CASSLVGLAGTDTQYF
DNA: TGCGCCAGCAGCTTGGTGGGGCTAGCGGGGACAGATACGCAGTATTTT

size: -
J: TRBJ2-7
V: TRBV27
D: -
CDR3: CASSLSIGDYEQYF
DNA: TGTGCCAGCAGTTTATCGATAGGGGATTACGAGCAGTACTTC

size: -
J: TRBJ2-1
V: TRBV4-3
D: TRBD2
CDR3: CASSQEGGGGYNEQFF
DNA: TGCGCCAGCAGCCAAGAGGGCGGGGGGGGCTACAATGAGCAGTTCTTC

size: few
J: TRBJ2-6
V: TRBV4-3
D: TRBD1
CDR3: CASSQETGSGANVLTF
DNA: TGCGCCAGCAGCCAAGAGACAGGGTCTGGGGCCAACGTCCTGACTTTC

size: -
J: TRBJ1-1
V: TRBV5-1
D: -
CDR3: CASRPGTDNTEAFF
DNA: TGCGCCAGCAGGCCAGGGACGGATAACACTGAAGCTTTCTTT

size: -
J: TRBJ1-2
V: TRBV28
D: TRBD1
CDR3: CASSSRTGASFYGYTF
DNA: TGTGCCAGCAGTTCCCGGACAGGGGCGTCCTTCTATGGCTACACCTTC

size: -
J: TRBJ1-1
V: TRBV5-1
D: -
CDR3: CASSLAGGSTEAFF
DNA: TGCGCCAGCAGCTTGGCCGGGGGTTCCACTGAAGCTTTCTTT

size: once
J: TRBJ1-2
V: TRBV2
D: TRBD1
CDR3: CASSAGGGYGYTF
DNA: TGTGCCAGCAGTGCAGGGGGAGGGTACGGCTACACCTTC

size: -
J: TRBJ1-1
V: TRBV30
D: -
CDR3: CAWTARDEAFF
DNA: TGTGCCTGGACAGCCCGAGATGAAGCTTTCTTT

size: -
J: TRBJ1-6
V: TRBV19
D: -
CDR3: CASSIAGGWTPLHF
DNA: TGTGCCAGTAGTATAGCCGGAGGGTGGACACCCCTCCACTTT

size: -
J: TRBJ1-2
V: TRBV18
D: TRBD1
CDR3: CASSADRDGLGYTF
DNA: TGTGCCAGCTCAGCTGACAGGGATGGACTTGGCTACACCTTC

size: -
J: TRBJ2-7
V: TRBV6-5
D: -
CDR3: CASSSSLGQLYEQYF
DNA: TGTGCCAGCAGTTCCTCCCTCGGACAGTTATACGAGCAGTACTTC

size: -
J: TRBJ1-3
V: TRBV27
D: -
CDR3: CASSNDRGLGNTIYF
DNA: TGTGCCAGCAGCAACGACAGAGGACTTGGAAACACCATATATTTT

size: -
J: TRBJ1-3
V: TRBV6-5
D: TRBD1
CDR3: CASSYSRGSGNTIYF
DNA: TGTGCCAGCAGTTACTCCAGGGGGTCTGGAAACACCATATATTTT

size: -
J: TRBJ2-2
V: TRBV18
D: -
CDR3: CASSPMTGNTGELFF
DNA: TGTGCCAGCTCACCTATGACAGGGAACACCGGGGAGCTGTTTTTT

size: -
J: TRBJ2-1
V: TRBV4-3
D: -
CDR3: CASSLNSGLYNEQFF
DNA: TGCGCCAGCAGCCTAAATAGCGGTCTCTACAATGAGCAGTTCTTC

size: -
J: TRBJ2-1
V: TRBV30
D: -
CDR3: CAWSSSYNEQFF
DNA: TGTGCCTGGAGTTCCTCCTACAATGAGCAGTTCTTC

size: -
J: TRBJ2-5
V: TRBV7-9
D: TRBD1
CDR3: CASSPTDREVETQYF
DNA: TGTGCCAGCAGCCCTACGGACAGGGAGGTAGAGACCCAGTACTTC

size: -
J: TRBJ2-5
V: TRBV7-6
D: TRBD1
CDR3: CASSPRGWGETQYF
DNA: TGTGCCAGCAGCCCCAGGGGGTGGGGAGAGACCCAGTACTTC

size: few
J: TRBJ2-3
V: TRBV10-3
D: -
CDR3: CAIAQRPTDTQYF
DNA: TGTGCCATCGCCCAGCGGCCCACAGATACGCAGTATTTT

size: -
J: TRBJ1-1
V: TRBV6-5
D: -
CDR3: CASRDQMGDTEAFF
DNA: TGTGCCAGCAGGGATCAGATGGGTGACACTGAAGCTTTCTTT

size: -
J: TRBJ2-2
V: TRBV7-6
D: TRBD2
CDR3: CASSLPGGGVMNTGELFF
DNA: TGTGCCAGCAGCTTACCGGGCGGGGGAGTTATGAACACCGGGGAGCTGTTTTTT

size: -
J: TRBJ2-1
V: TRBV13
D: TRBD2
CDR3: CASAAGRSGVVGHEQFF
DNA: TGTGCCAGCGCCGCGGGTCGTAGCGGGGTTGTTGGGCATGAGCAGTTCTTC

size: -
J: TRBJ2-7
V: TRBV27
D: -
CDR3: CASGRSGMEQYF
DNA: TGTGCCAGCGGTAGATCCGGGATGGAGCAGTACTTC

size: -
J: TRBJ2-3
V: TRBV15
D: -
CDR3: CATRDYSNSDTQYF
DNA: TGTGCCACCAGGGACTACTCAAATTCAGATACGCAGTATTTT

size: -
J: TRBJ1-4
V: TRBV4-3
D: TRBD1
CDR3: CASSQQGGADEKLFF
DNA: TGCGCCAGCAGCCAGCAAGGGGGCGCGGATGAAAAACTGTTTTTT

size: -
J: TRBJ1-3
V: TRBV5-1
D: -
CDR3: CASSSGEGNTIYF
DNA: TGCGCCAGCAGTTCAGGGGAGGGAAACACCATATATTTT

size: -
J: TRBJ2-2
V: TRBV27
D: TRBD2
CDR3: CASHGTNSGELFF
DNA: TGTGCCAGCCACGGGACTAATTCCGGGGAGCTGTTTTTT

size: -
J: TRBJ2-7
V: TRBV7-2
D: TRBD1
CDR3: CASSLEATGTSYEQYF
DNA: TGTGCCAGCAGCTTAGAAGCGACAGGGACGTCCTACGAGCAGTACTTC

size: -
J: TRBJ1-3
V: TRBV30
D: -
CDR3: CAWAQRRNTIYF
DNA: TGTGCCTGGGCACAGAGGAGGAACACCATATATTTT

size: -
J: TRBJ2-3
V: TRBV14
D: -
CDR3: CASSQVAGATDTQYF
DNA: TGTGCCAGCAGCCAAGTTGCAGGGGCCACAGATACGCAGTATTTT

size: -
J: TRBJ2-3
V: TRBV6-5
D: TRBD2
CDR3: CASGTSGGSTDTQYF
DNA: TGTGCCAGCGGGACTAGCGGGGGAAGCACAGATACGCAGTATTTT

size: -
J: TRBJ1-1
V: TRBV19
D: -
CDR3: CASSIAGRLYTEAFF
DNA: TGTGCCAGTAGTATAGCAGGGAGGCTTTACACTGAAGCTTTCTTT

size: -
J: TRBJ1-1
V: TRBV18
D: -
CDR3: CASSPGHYMNTEAFF
DNA: TGTGCCAGCTCACCGGGCCACTATATGAACACTGAAGCTTTCTTT

size: -
J: TRBJ2-7
V: TRBV19
D: -
CDR3: CASSITLRPGPYEQYF
DNA: TGTGCCAGTAGTATTACCCTACGGCCAGGACCCTACGAGCAGTACTTC

size: few
J: TRBJ2-6
V: TRBV25-1
D: TRBD1
CDR3: CASSADRAGANVLTF
DNA: TGTGCCAGCAGTGCCGACAGGGCTGGGGCCAACGTCCTGACTTTC

size: -
J: TRBJ2-7
V: TRBV30
D: TRBD2
CDR3: CAVTSGGYEQYF
DNA: TGTGCCGTGACTAGCGGAGGGTACGAGCAGTACTTC

size: -
J: TRBJ2-7
V: TRBV13
D: TRBD2
CDR3: CASRDTSGGPSYEQYF
DNA: TGTGCCAGCAGAGATACTAGCGGGGGGCCTTCCTACGAGCAGTACTTC

size: -
J: TRBJ2-2
V: TRBV5-1
D: -
CDR3: CASSPGVAEYGGELFF
DNA: TGCGCCAGCAGTCCCGGGGTAGCGGAATATGGCGGGGAGCTGTTTTTT

size: -
J: TRBJ1-2
V: TRBV30
D: -
CDR3: CAWSVRQLNYGYTF
DNA: TGTGCCTGGAGTGTGAGACAGCTGAACTATGGCTACACCTTC